This T cell receptor (beta chain) is drawn from a study of CD8+ T cells in alopecia areata. Overall study findings and caveats: Elevated clonality characterized lesional scalp relative to normal scalp, particularly in alopecia totalis/universalis.

The treatment here: oral pan-JAK inhibitor, 5-10 mg twice daily. Researchers took lesional scalp punch biopsies and peripheral blood from people who were alopecia areata patients. Points on this clone: Its antigen is not known.

Extracted RNA was reverse transcribed into cDNA, the sequencing template. The protocol was immunoSEQ multiplex PCR, while the TCRdb copy is restricted to in-frame clones and leaves out a portion. The data show hundreds of thousands of clones, around 66% seen once. V lost 6 bases and J lost 7, with 16 bases in between. CDR1 and CDR2 from the germline V gene are ENHRY and SYGVKD. The CDR3 is 15 amino acids. The sample consisted of CD4+ T cells sorted from blood, taken around week 44, from a patient treated with tofacitinib. The chain employs TRBV10-3 and TRBJ1-6; weak D call: TRBD1 (6 bases). The sequence was obtained from a human donor with alopecia areata. Here the CDR3 reads CAIRETTGNNSPLHF. For the CDR3, the DNA is TGTGCCATCAGGGAGACCACAGGGAACAATTCACCCCTCCACTTT.